The present TCR beta chain was sequenced within a study of shared clonotypes between healthy human individuals. The CDR3 runs to 16 residues. Germline CDR1 is MGHRA and CDR2 is YSYEKL. Trimming took off 1 base at V and 0 bases at J, with 10 bases between the two ends. Some clones are missing from TCRdb's copy, which holds only in-frame ones; the method was immunoSEQ multiplex PCR. The repertoire holds about 530,000 clones, with 60% to 80% as singletons. The source is a woman aged 40 to 49 in good health. Some clones in this sample may be carry-over from other donors' samples. The sample comprised PBMCs. The chain links TRBV4-1 to TRBJ2-1; possible D gene TRBD1, 6 bases. The DNA of the CDR3 is TGCGCCAGCAGCCAAGGTGGACAGAGCTCCTACAATGAGCAGTTCTTC. The encoded protein is CASSQGGQSSYNEQFF.